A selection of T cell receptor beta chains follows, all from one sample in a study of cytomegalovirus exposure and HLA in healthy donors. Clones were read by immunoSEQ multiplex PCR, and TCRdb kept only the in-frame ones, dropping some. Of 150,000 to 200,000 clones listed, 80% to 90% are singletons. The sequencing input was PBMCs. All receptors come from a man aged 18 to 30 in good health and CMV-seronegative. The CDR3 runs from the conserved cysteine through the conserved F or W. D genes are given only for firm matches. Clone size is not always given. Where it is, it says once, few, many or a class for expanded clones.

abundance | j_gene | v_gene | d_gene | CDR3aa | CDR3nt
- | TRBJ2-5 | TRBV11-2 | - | CASSLGGQHLGETQYF | TGTGCCAGCAGCCTAGGCGGGCAGCACCTCGGTGAGACCCAGTACTTC
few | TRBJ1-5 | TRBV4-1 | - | CASSRLGDISNQPQHF | TGCGCCAGCAGCCGGTTAGGGGATATAAGCAATCAGCCCCAGCATTTT
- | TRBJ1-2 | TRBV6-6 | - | CASSPPGDLDGYTF | TGTGCCAGCAGCCCCCCCGGGGATCTTGATGGCTACACCTTC
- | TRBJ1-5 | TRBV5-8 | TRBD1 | CASSPDRGRSNQPQHF | TGTGCCAGCAGCCCCGACAGGGGACGTAGCAATCAGCCCCAGCATTTT
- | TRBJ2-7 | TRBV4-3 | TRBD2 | CASSQDTGLGAYEQYF | TGCGCCAGCAGCCAAGATACGGGACTAGGCGCCTACGAGCAGTACTTC
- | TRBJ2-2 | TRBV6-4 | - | CASSETGQSNTGELFF | TGTGCCAGCAGTGAAACCGGACAGTCGAACACCGGGGAGCTGTTTTTT
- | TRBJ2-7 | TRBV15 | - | CAASIRLGEQYF | TGTGCCGCCAGCATCCGACTGGGCGAGCAGTACTTC
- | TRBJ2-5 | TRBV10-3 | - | CACRGAAQETQYF | TGTGCCTGTCGTGGGGCGGCACAAGAGACCCAGTACTTC
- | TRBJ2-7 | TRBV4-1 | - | CASSQERTTAISYEQYF | TGCGCCAGCAGCCAAGAGAGGACAACCGCGATCTCCTACGAGCAGTACTTC
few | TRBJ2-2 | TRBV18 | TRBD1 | CASSPRQGVTGELFF | TGTGCCAGCTCACCGCGACAGGGGGTAACCGGGGAGCTGTTTTTT
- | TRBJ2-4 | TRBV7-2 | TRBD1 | CASSLETGAKRAKNIQYF | TGTGCCAGCAGCTTAGAGACAGGGGCGAAGCGGGCCAAAAACATTCAGTACTTC
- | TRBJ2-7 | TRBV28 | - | CASSFRTLVQDTGHVF | TGTGCCAGCAGTTTTAGGACTTTGGTTCAGGACACAGGGCATGTCTTC
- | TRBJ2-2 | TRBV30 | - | CAWSAVNTGELFF | TGTGCCTGGAGTGCAGTGAACACCGGGGAGCTGTTTTTT
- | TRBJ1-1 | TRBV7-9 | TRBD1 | CSSSRTGGVLYTEAFF | TGTTCCAGCAGCCGCACAGGGGGCGTCTTGTACACTGAAGCTTTCTTT
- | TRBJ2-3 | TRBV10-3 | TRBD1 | CATTGTGGPDTQYF | TGTGCCACCACCGGGACAGGGGGACCAGATACGCAGTATTTT
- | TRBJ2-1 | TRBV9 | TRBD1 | CASSPGTGVLNEQFF | TGTGCCAGCAGCCCTGGGACAGGGGTTCTCAATGAGCAGTTCTTC
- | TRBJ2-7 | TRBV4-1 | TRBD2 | CASSQPSAGGDYEQYF | TGCGCCAGCAGCCAACCCTCCGCGGGGGGGGACTACGAGCAGTACTTC
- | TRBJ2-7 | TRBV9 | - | CASSVAAGVAYEQYF | TGTGCCAGCAGCGTAGCTGCAGGGGTGGCCTACGAGCAGTACTTC
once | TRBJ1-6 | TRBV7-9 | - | CSSSPGSVGNSPLHF | TGTTCCAGCAGCCCGGGATCCGTAGGGAATTCACCCCTCCACTTT
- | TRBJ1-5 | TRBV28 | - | CASRSGGGVQPQHF | TGTGCCAGCAGGTCAGGAGGGGGGGTTCAGCCCCAGCATTTT
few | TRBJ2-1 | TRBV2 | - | CATTRDGTDEQFF | TGTGCCACCACCCGGGATGGAACCGATGAGCAGTTCTTC
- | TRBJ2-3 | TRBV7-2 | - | CASSRTALTDTQYF | TGTGCCAGCAGCCGGACAGCTCTCACAGATACGCAGTATTTT
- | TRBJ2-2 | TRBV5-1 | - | CASSLGSSDSYTGELFF | TGCGCCAGCAGCTTGGGGTCTAGCGATTCGTACACCGGGGAGCTGTTTTTT
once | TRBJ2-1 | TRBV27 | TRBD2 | CASSLRLAGDFYNEQFF | TGTGCCAGCAGTTTAAGGCTAGCGGGAGACTTCTACAATGAGCAGTTCTTC
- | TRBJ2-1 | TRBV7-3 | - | CASSLATGNEQFF | TGTGCCAGCAGCTTAGCCACAGGGAATGAGCAGTTCTTC
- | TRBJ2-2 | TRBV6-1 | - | CASSAVAVRSRDTGELFF | TGTGCCAGCAGTGCTGTAGCGGTACGGAGTAGGGACACCGGGGAGCTGTTTTTT
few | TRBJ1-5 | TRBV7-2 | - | CASSVRGNQPQHF | TGTGCCAGCAGTGTCAGGGGCAATCAGCCCCAGCATTTT
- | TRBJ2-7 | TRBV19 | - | CASSASWKNEQYF | TGTGCCAGTAGCGCTAGCTGGAAAAACGAGCAGTACTTC
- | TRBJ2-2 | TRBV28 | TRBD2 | CASRFPTSGGNTGELFF | TGTGCCAGCAGATTCCCGACTAGCGGGGGGAACACCGGGGAGCTGTTTTTT
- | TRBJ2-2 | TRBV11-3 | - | CASSGAANTGELFF | TGTGCCAGCAGCGGAGCGGCCAACACCGGGGAGCTGTTTTTT
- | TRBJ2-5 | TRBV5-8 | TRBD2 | CASSLEGTSGGETQYF | TGTGCCAGCAGCTTGGAGGGGACTAGCGGGGGAGAGACCCAGTACTTC
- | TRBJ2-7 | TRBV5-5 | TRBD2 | CASSLRGEGYEQYF | TGTGCCAGCAGCTTGCGGGGGGAGGGCTACGAGCAGTACTTC
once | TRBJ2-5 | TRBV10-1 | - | CASSEPPVQGGVETQYF | TGCGCCAGCAGTGAGCCCCCCGTGCAGGGGGGCGTAGAGACCCAGTACTTC
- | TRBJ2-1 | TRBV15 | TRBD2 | CATSRDLAGGSPGQFF | TGTGCCACCAGCAGAGACCTAGCGGGGGGCTCTCCAGGGCAGTTCTTC
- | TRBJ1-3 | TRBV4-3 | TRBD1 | CASSQATGLGNTIYF | TGCGCCAGCAGCCAAGCGACAGGGTTGGGAAACACCATATATTTT
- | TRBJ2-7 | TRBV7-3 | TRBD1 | CASSWDSSYEQYF | TGTGCCAGCAGCTGGGACAGCTCCTACGAGCAGTACTTC
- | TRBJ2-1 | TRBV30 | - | CAWSRPRYLNNEQFF | TGTGCCTGGAGCCGCCCCCGTTACTTGAACAATGAGCAGTTCTTC
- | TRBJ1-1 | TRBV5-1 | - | CASRSDTFNTEAFF | TGCGCCAGCAGGTCCGACACGTTTAACACTGAAGCTTTCTTT
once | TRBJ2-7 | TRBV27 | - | CASSSLGRVYEQYF | TGTGCCAGCAGTTCCCTGGGGCGAGTCTACGAGCAGTACTTC
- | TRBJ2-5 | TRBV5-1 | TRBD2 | CASRRGGDGETQYF | TGCGCCAGCAGGCGGGGGGGGGACGGAGAGACCCAGTACTTC
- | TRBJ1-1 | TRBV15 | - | CATSRGTSGNTEAFF | TGTGCCACCAGCAGAGGAACCTCGGGGAACACTGAAGCTTTCTTT
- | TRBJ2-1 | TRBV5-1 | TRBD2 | CASSLGLGRGGLAEQFF | TGCGCCAGCAGCCTTGGTCTGGGACGGGGGGGACTAGCGGAGCAGTTCTTC